This TCR beta chain was profiled in a study of blood T cells in healthy people across ages. Germline V CDR1 and CDR2: DFQATT, SNEGSKA (reference sequence). This CDR3 comprises 14 residues. Trimming shortened V by 1 base and J by 2 bases, and 10 bases separated the two germline ends. The use of a sample-barcoded 5' primer and a J-beta primer mix characterized a second PCR of 7 to 11 cycles. A template-switch adaptor with 12 random nucleotides tagged each cDNA molecule. A minimum of 3 million CDR3-containing paired-end reads was obtained for each sample. Via MiXCR, TCRdb re-called the 5' RACE reads, giving one row per CDR3 protein. Of 600,000 to 800,000 distinct CDR3 sequences listed, 40% to 65% were seen once; the top ten hold approximately 13%. Study outcomes and limitations: Calculation of diversity from one million T cells yielded estimates considered to be underestimates. Per-million-T-cell TCR beta diversity fell roughly linearly with age.

In the case of this clonotype: Its cognate antigen is unknown.

This clonotype was sampled from an elderly woman in good health. Sequences were obtained from blood. The V gene is TRBV20-1, the J gene TRBJ2-3; TRBD2 might be the D (6 bases). CDR3 DNA sequence: TGCAGTGCTAGAGCCGGCGGGGCCACAGATACGCAGTATTTT. It specifies CSARAGGATDTQYF.